This T cell receptor (beta chain) was recorded in a study of long-term antiretroviral therapy in people with HIV. Regarding the study as a whole: HIV repertoires showed narrower CDR3 length ranges than controls.

In germline, CDR1 is MGHRA, CDR2 YSYEKL. V was trimmed by 6 bases and J by 3 bases, leaving 18 bases between them. The CDR3 length is 15 residues. Researchers ran immunoSEQ v3.0 at survey level. Libraries were prepared by immunoSEQ multiplex PCR; TCRdb keeps only in-frame clonotypes and omits some of them. The data contain 25,000 to 35,000 clones, around 93% of them seen just once; the ten biggest clones take up 2.7%. Every sample had about 1-11 million cryopreserved PBMC in it before DNA extraction. Points on this clone: What it binds is not known.

The chain links TRBV4-1 to TRBJ2-7; perhaps TRBD2 as D (6 bases). This TCR was sampled from a man between 45 and 60 years old with HIV. Sequenced material: unsorted PBMCs, taken 7.4 years after starting antiretroviral therapy. The CDR3 is CASSIGAGSVYEQYF. In DNA form, the CDR3 reads TGCGCCAGCAGTATAGGGGCGGGGTCGGTCTACGAGCAGTACTTC.